The T cell receptor (beta chain) under discussion was sequenced for a study of shared clonotypes between healthy human individuals. CDR1 and CDR2 (germline): LNHNV, YYDKDF (reference sequence). There are 13 residues in the CDR3. V gave up 0 bases and J gave up 7 bases, with 9 bases separating them. The table came from immunoSEQ multiplex PCR; TCRdb's copy has only in-frame clones and leaves some out. The sample records 760,000 or so clones, just over 95% being singletons. Terminally differentiated effector memory CD45RA+ cells were left out of the naive CD8 fraction, which was CD45RO-negative and positively selected for CCR7.

This chain connects TRBV15 to TRBJ1-1; D is uncertain. The receptor was derived from a man aged 25 to 40 in good health. Sequenced sample: naive CD8+ T cells sorted from blood. CDR3 residues: CATSRDLGSEAFF. The CDR3 nucleotides are TGTGCCACCAGCAGAGATTTGGGTAGTGAAGCTTTCTTT. The whole variable domain, remainder taken from reference TRBV15 and TRBJ1-1, is DAMVIQNPRYQVTQFGKPVTLSCSQTLNHNVMYWYQQKSSQAPKLLFHYYDKDFNNEADTPDNFQSRRPNTSFCFLDIRSPGLGDTAMYLCATSRDLGSEAFFGQGTRLTVV.